This T cell receptor (beta chain) was profiled in a study of blood T cell repertoires in COVID-19. Study-wide background: The United States, Italy and Spain were the sources of the acute and convalescent COVID-19 samples. PBMCs, B-cell-depleted T cells, or T cells were the source of the cDNA or gDNA that made up the material.

In the authors' workflow: Using reference gene primer amplification, nucleated cell counts were estimated. Profiling relied on immunoSEQ multiplex PCR, and the TCRdb table lists in-frame clones only, not all of them. That table is the source of V, J and clone size, and D and trimming were worked out from the DNA. This sample has approximately 150,000 clones, with approximately 84% found just once. V gave up 4 bases and J gave up 1 base, with 15 bases separating them. CDR3 size: 16 residues. Germline assignment: CDR1 SNHLY and CDR2 FYNNEI. The TCR originated in a man aged 65 to 79 with acute or convalescent COVID-19. The specimen sequenced was peripheral blood. The J gene is TRBJ2-3, the V gene TRBV2, with D possibly TRBD2 on 5 matching bases. The CDR3 is CASSVVTGWGTDTQYF. CDR3 nucleotides: TGTGCCAGCAGTGTGGTTACGGGGTGGGGCACAGATACGCAGTATTTT.